A single sample gave rise to the 17 T cell receptor beta chains below, sequenced in a study of blood T cell repertoires in COVID-19. Data came from immunoSEQ multiplex PCR; TCRdb stores just in-frame clones and leaves some out. The table lists some 90,000 clones, 89% of them singletons, with roughly 2.5% in the top ten. Sequencing input: peripheral blood. The receptors were sampled from a man aged 45-65 years with COVID-19, enrolled during active disease.

The chain recombines TRBV9 with TRBJ2-5; D remains unclear. The CDR3 has 13 residues. Looked up from germline, CDR1 is SGDLS and CDR2 is YYNGEE. The V end was cut by 3 bases, the J end by 2 bases, with 8 bases between. CDR3 nucleotide sequence: TGTGCCAGCAGCGCTCCTTTTCAAGAGACCCAGTACTTC. Translating it yields CASSAPFQETQYF. Together with reference TRBV9 and TRBJ2-5, the CDR3 gives the full variable domain: DSGVTQTPKHLITATGQRVTLRCSPRSGDLSVYWYQQSLDQGLQFLIQYYNGEERAKGNILERFSAQQFPDLHSELNLSSLELGDSALYFCASSAPFQETQYFGPGTRLLVL.

The V gene is TRBV7-3, the J gene TRBJ2-2; TRBD1 aligns across 7 bases. J lost 0 bases, V lost 2 bases, and 3 bases had no gene match. Germline CDR1 reads SGHTA; CDR2 reads FQGTGA. There are 16 residues in the CDR3. The CDR3 loop is CASSLFGTANTGELFF. CDR3 DNA: TGTGCCAGCAGCTTATTCGGGACAGCGAACACCGGGGAGCTGTTTTTT. Together with reference TRBV7-3 and TRBJ2-2, the CDR3 gives the full variable domain: GAGVSQTPSNKVTEKGKYVELRCDPISGHTALYWYRQSLGQGPEFLIYFQGTGAADDSGLPNDRFFAVRPEGSVSTLKIQRTERGDSAVYLCASSLFGTANTGELFFGEGSRLTVL.

The chain couples TRBV7-2 to TRBJ2-3, with D possibly TRBD1 on 6 matching bases. In germline, CDR1 is SGHTA, CDR2 FQGNSA. Trimming stripped 5 bases from V and 0 bases from J, with 15 bases between. The CDR3 runs to 16 residues. The CDR3 sequence is CASSVGTTTSTDTQYF. As DNA, the CDR3 is TGTGCCAGCAGCGTTGGGACAACGACTAGCACAGATACGCAGTATTTT.

The table lists this clone with a few counts. This chain uses TRBV18 with TRBJ1-3, with D possibly being TRBD1 (6 bases). CDR1 and CDR2 from the germline V gene are KGHSH and LQKENI. Deletions cut 6 bases from V and 0 bases from J, with 15 bases between. The CDR3 is 16 amino acids. The CDR3 spells CASSARTADSGNTIYF. The CDR3 DNA follows: TGTGCCAGCTCCGCCCGGACAGCCGACTCTGGAAACACCATATATTTT. Full variable domain (remainder filled in from reference TRBV18 and TRBJ1-3): NAGVMQNPRHLVRRRGQEARLRCSPMKGHSHVYWYRQLPEEGLKFMVYLQKENIIDESGMPKERFSAEFPKEGPSILRIQQVVRGDSAAYFCASSARTADSGNTIYFGEGSWLTVV.

The CDR3, as DNA: TGCGCCAGCAGCCAAGGTTATCCCCAGGGGGCGCGTAACATTCAGTACTTC. It specifies CASSQGYPQGARNIQYF. V usage is TRBV4-1 and J usage is TRBJ2-4, with 8 nucleotides matching TRBD1. The V gene's germline CDR1 is MGHRA and CDR2 YSYEKL. This CDR3 region has 17 residues. Losses at the gene ends were 1 base for V and 7 bases for J; bases not matched to a gene: 12.

Comment on this clone: The junction departs from germline at one end; a sequencing error may be responsible. Written as DNA, the CDR3 is TGTGCTAGCAGCGAGGGGGATGGGCCTCACTACGAGCAGTACTTC. Amino acid sequence: CASSEGDGPHYEQYF. The chain is built from TRBV7-7 and TRBJ2-7; D possibly corresponds to TRBD1 (6 bases). Germline CDR1 reads SSHAT; CDR2 reads FNYEAQ (reference sequence). This CDR3 comprises 15 residues.

The chain recombines TRBV19 with TRBJ2-3; 10 positions match TRBD1. The germline V gene has CDR1 LNHDA and CDR2 SQIVND (reference sequence). The CDR3 extends over 18 amino acids. J lost 5 bases, V lost 3 bases, and 14 bases had no gene match. The CDR3 DNA follows: TGTGCCAGTAGTATTGCCCGGGGACAGGGGTTCCCCATAGATACGCAGTATTTT. Residues: CASSIARGQGFPIDTQYF. The whole variable domain, filled in from reference TRBV19 and TRBJ2-3, reads DGGITQSPKYLFRKEGQNVTLSCEQNLNHDAMYWYRQDPGQGLRLIYYSQIVNDFQKGDIAEGYSVSREKKESFPLTVTSAQKNPTAFYLCASSIARGQGFPIDTQYFGPGTRLTVL.

The V and J genes are TRBV27 and TRBJ1-2; 8 nucleotides align to TRBD1. The CDR3 is made up of 15 amino acids. J gave up 8 bases and V 3 bases, and 11 bases lay outside the gene matches. Germline values: CDR1 MNHEY, CDR2 SMNVEV (reference sequence). In DNA, the CDR3 is TGTGCCAGCAGTTTTATGACAGGGGTACGGAGCGGCTACACCTTC. Protein: CASSFMTGVRSGYTF.

This clone is a singleton in its sample. The rearrangement uses TRBV29-1 and TRBJ2-2, with D perhaps TRBD1 (7 bases). The V gene's germline CDR1 is SQVTM and CDR2 ANQGSEA. This CDR3 has 12 amino acids. The chain's CDR3 is CGGTENTGELFF. CDR3 bases: TGCGGAGGGACAGAGAACACCGGGGAGCTGTTTTTT.

The chain couples TRBV19 to TRBJ1-5; tentatively, D is TRBD1 (6 bases). The CDR3 loop spans 13 amino acids. The ends were cut back, 5 bases at V and 3 bases at J, with 8 bases in the middle. Germline V lookup: CDR1 LNHDA, CDR2 SQIVND (reference sequence). The CDR3 nucleotides read TGTGCCAGTAGTGGACAGTTCAATCAGCCCCAGCATTTT. Its protein product is CASSGQFNQPQHF.

The chain combines TRBV11-2 with TRBJ2-1; TRBD2 matches 11 bases. This CDR3 contains 16 residues. Germline V gene lookup returns CDR1 SGHAT and CDR2 FQNNGV. V lost 3 bases and J lost 3; bases outside the gene matches: 4. CDR3 bases: TGTGCCAGCAGCTTTGTAGCGGGGGGGCGCTACAATGAGCAGTTCTTC. Its translation: CASSFVAGGRYNEQFF.

The chain has TRBV29-1 and TRBJ2-5, with a tentative D call TRBD2 (5 bases). CDR1 is SQVTM and CDR2 is ANQGSEA in the germline V gene. CDR3 length: 9 amino acids. Trimming stripped 5 bases from V and 9 bases from J, with 7 bases between. CDR3: CSVSGSQYF. The CDR3 nucleotides read TGCAGCGTTTCGGGGTCCCAGTACTTC.

The chain couples TRBV18 to TRBJ1-3; D remains unclear. The CDR3 runs 15 residues. The V end lost 3 bases, the J end lost 1 base, and 10 bases lay between the germline ends. Germline V CDR1 and CDR2: KGHSH, LQKENI. CDR3: CASSPRWQSGNTIYF. DNA of the CDR3: TGTGCCAGCTCACCTCGATGGCAGTCTGGAAACACCATATATTTT. Together with reference TRBV18 and TRBJ1-3, the CDR3 gives the full variable domain: NAGVMQNPRHLVRRRGQEARLRCSPMKGHSHVYWYRQLPEEGLKFMVYLQKENIIDESGMPKERFSAEFPKEGPSILRIQQVVRGDSAAYFCASSPRWQSGNTIYFGEGSWLTVV.

V and J are TRBV15 and TRBJ2-1; the D gene is possibly TRBD2 (6 bases). Trimming removed 1 base at V and 5 bases at J, with 9 bases between. The CDR3 length is 14 residues. Germline CDR1 and CDR2: LNHNV and YYDKDF (reference sequence). The CDR3 spells CATSRGRGNNEQFF. CDR3 bases: TGTGCCACCAGCAGAGGTCGGGGGAACAATGAGCAGTTCTTC.

J is TRBJ1-3 and V is TRBV5-1; D is unclear. Trimming removed 6 bases from V and 0 bases from J, with 7 bases in between. This CDR3 contains 13 residues. From germline, CDR1 is SGHRS and CDR2 YFSETQ. The CDR3 loop is CASKEGSGNTIYF. CDR3 DNA sequence: TGCGCCAGCAAAGAGGGCTCTGGAAACACCATATATTTT.

V usage is TRBV18 and J usage is TRBJ2-7, with no clear D. The CDR3 is made up of 15 amino acids. Germline V gives CDR1 KGHSH, CDR2 LQKENI. Trimming stripped 6 bases from V and 4 bases from J, with 19 bases between. CDR3 amino acids: CASSERLGRIYEQYF. The DNA of the CDR3 is TGTGCCAGCTCCGAAAGGTTGGGCAGGATATACGAGCAGTACTTC.

J is TRBJ2-7 and V is TRBV7-5; the tabulated D call, TRBD1, remains unverified against the DNA. TRBV7-5 is flagged as a pseudogene. This CDR3 is 14 amino acids long. The CDR3 bases are TGTGCCAGAAGCTTAGGTTACAGGTTCTACGAGCAGTACTTC. Amino acids: CARSLGYRFYEQYF.